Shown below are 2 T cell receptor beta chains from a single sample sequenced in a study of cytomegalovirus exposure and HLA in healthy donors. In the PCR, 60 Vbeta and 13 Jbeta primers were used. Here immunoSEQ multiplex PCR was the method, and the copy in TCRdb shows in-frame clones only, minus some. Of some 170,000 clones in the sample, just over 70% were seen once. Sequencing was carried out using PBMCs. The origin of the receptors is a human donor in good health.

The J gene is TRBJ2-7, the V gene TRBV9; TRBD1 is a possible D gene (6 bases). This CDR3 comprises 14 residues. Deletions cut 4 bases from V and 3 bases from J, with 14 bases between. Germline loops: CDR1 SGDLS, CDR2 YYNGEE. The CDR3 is CASSPAGTFYEQYF. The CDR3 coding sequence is TGTGCCAGCAGCCCCGCCGGGACATTCTACGAGCAGTACTTC.

In DNA form, the CDR3 reads TGCGCCAGCAGCTTGAGGCGGGTTACGAACACCGGGGAGCTGTTTTTT. It translates to CASSLRRVTNTGELFF. The chain combines TRBV5-1 with TRBJ2-2; tentative D call: TRBD2 (5 bases). The CDR3 covers 16 residues. Per the germline V gene, CDR1 is SGHRS and CDR2 is YFSETQ. V shed 1 base and J shed 0 bases, with 10 bases lying between them. Complete variable domain (other parts from reference TRBV5-1 and TRBJ2-2): KAGVTQTPRYLIKTRGQQVTLSCSPISGHRSVSWYQQTPGQGLQFLFEYFSETQRNKGNFPGRFSGRQFSNSRSEMNVSTLELGDSALYLCASSLRRVTNTGELFFGEGSRLTVL.